Sequencing of this T cell receptor (beta chain) was carried out in a study of blood T cell repertoires in COVID-19. As for the study in general: Sites across the United States, Italy and Spain contributed samples from acute and convalescent COVID-19. From T cells, B-cell-depleted T cells, or PBMCs came the material, which was cDNA or gDNA.

Original processing methods: Nucleated cell number was recorded as an estimate derived from reference gene primer amplification. TCRdb keeps only in-frame clones here, not all; method: immunoSEQ multiplex PCR. V and J calls and clone size are those listed in that table; D and trimming were worked out from the DNA. Seen here are 45,000 or so clones, about 80% observed once, and the top ten hold roughly 19%. There are a few counts of this clone. Germline loops: CDR1 LGHDT, CDR2 YNNKEL (reference sequence). CDR3 length: 15 residues. V dropped 0 bases and J dropped 3 bases, with 9 bases sitting between them.

This sequence joins TRBV3-1 (or the pseudogene TRBV3-2) and TRBJ1-5, with D tentatively TRBD1 (6 bases). What was sequenced was peripheral blood. This TCR was sampled from a man aged 65-85 years with acute or convalescent COVID-19. The DNA for the CDR3 is TGTGCCAGCAGCCAAGATCTGGGGGCCAATCAGCCCCAGCATTTT. Amino acids: CASSQDLGANQPQHF.